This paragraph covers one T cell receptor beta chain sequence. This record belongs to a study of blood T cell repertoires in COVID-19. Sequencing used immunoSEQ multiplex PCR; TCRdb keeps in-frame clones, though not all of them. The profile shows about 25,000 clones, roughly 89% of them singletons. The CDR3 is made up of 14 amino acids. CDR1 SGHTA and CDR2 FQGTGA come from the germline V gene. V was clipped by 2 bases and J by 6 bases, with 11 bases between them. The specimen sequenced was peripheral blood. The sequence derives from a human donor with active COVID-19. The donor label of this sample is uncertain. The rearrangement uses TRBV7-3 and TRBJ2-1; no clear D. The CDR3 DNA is TGTGCCAGCAGCTTACAGCCAGGTACCAATGAGCAGTTCTTC. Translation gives CASSLQPGTNEQFF. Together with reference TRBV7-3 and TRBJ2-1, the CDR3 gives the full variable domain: GAGVSQTPSNKVTEKGKYVELRCDPISGHTALYWYRQSLGQGPEFLIYFQGTGAADDSGLPNDRFFAVRPEGSVSTLKIQRTERGDSAVYLCASSLQPGTNEQFFGPGTRLTVL.